The clone carrying this T cell receptor beta chain appeared a few times. This sample was taken from a study of blood T cell repertoires in COVID-19. Study at large: Both acute and convalescent COVID-19 samples were obtained from the United States, Italy and Spain. PBMCs, B-cell-depleted T cells, or T cells were the source of the cDNA or gDNA that made up the material.

V lost 8 bases to trimming and J lost 4 bases, with 9 bases between them. The CDR3 covers 12 residues. Per the germline V gene, CDR1 is MNHNY and CDR2 is SVGAGI (reference sequence). Original data processing: Cell counts per sample came from amplifying reference gene primers. The assay was immunoSEQ multiplex PCR, and TCRdb's table has in-frame clones only and misses some. The V and J calls and clone size are taken from that table; D and trimming were inferred from the DNA. The data hold 85,000 to 100,000 clones, with approximately 85% observed a single time. The sample consisted of peripheral blood. V and J are TRBV6-6 and TRBJ1-3; D not certain. This receptor was identified in a woman at least 80 years old with active or convalescent COVID-19. The CDR3 protein is CASLSQGNTIYF. The CDR3 coding sequence is TGTGCCAGCTTGTCGCAGGGAAACACCATATATTTT.